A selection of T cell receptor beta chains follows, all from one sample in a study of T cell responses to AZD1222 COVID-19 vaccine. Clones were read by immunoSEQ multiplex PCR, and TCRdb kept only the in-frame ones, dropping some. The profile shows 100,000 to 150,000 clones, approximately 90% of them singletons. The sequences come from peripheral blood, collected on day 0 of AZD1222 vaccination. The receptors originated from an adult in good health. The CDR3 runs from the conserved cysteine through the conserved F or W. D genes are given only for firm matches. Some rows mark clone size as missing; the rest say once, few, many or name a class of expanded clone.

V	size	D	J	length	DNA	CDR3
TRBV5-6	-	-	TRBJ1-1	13	TGTGCCAGCAGCCGGGACTGGGGCACTGAAGCTTTCTTT	CASSRDWGTEAFF
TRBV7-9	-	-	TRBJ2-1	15	TGTGCCAGCAGCTTAGAGGCAGGGAGGTACAATGAGCAGTTCTTC	CASSLEAGRYNEQFF
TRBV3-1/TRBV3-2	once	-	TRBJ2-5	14	TGTGCCAGCAGCCACCAGGGGGGCTGGGAGACCCAGTACTTC	CASSHQGGWETQYF
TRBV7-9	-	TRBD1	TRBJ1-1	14	TGTGCCAGCAGCCAAGGGACAGCGAACACTGAAGCTTTCTTT	CASSQGTANTEAFF
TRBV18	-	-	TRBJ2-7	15	TGTGCCAGCTCTCTTGGAGCAGGGACCTCCTACGAGCAGTACTTC	CASSLGAGTSYEQYF
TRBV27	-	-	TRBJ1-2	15	TGTGCCAGCAGTTTAGTCGCCGTCAGTACCTATGGCTACACCTTC	CASSLVAVSTYGYTF
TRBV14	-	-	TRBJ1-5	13	TGTGCCAGCAGCGAAACACTCAATCAGCCCCAGCATTTT	CASSETLNQPQHF
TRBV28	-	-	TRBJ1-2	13	TGTGCCAGCAGTCCGAGAGGGGAGAGGGGCTACACCTTC	CASSPRGERGYTF
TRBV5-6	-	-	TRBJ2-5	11	TGTGCCAGCAGCTTATCCGAGACCCAGTACTTC	CASSLSETQYF
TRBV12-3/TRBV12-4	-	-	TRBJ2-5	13	TGTGCCAGCAGTTTAGGGACGCCGGAGACCCAGTACTTC	CASSLGTPETQYF
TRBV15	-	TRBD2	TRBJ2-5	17	TGTGCCACCAGCGGACATCTTAGCGGGCGCGACCAAGAGACCCAGTACTTC	CATSGHLSGRDQETQYF
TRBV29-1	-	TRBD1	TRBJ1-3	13	TGCAGCGTGAGGACAGGGGCTGGAAACACCATATATTTT	CSVRTGAGNTIYF
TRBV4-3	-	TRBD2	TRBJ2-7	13	TGCGCCAGCGCCGCGATAGCGGGGTACGAGCAGTACTTC	CASAAIAGYEQYF
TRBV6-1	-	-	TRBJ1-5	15	TGTGCCAGCAGTGAAGCGCAGGGACCTTTGCGCCCCCAGCATTTT	CASSEAQGPLRPQHF
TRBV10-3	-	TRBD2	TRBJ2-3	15	TGTGCCATCATGGCGCTAGCGGGAGGATCGAATACGCAGTATTTT	CAIMALAGGSNTQYF
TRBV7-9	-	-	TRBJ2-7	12	TGTGCCAGCAGCCCGACCGGGCACGAGCAGTACTTC	CASSPTGHEQYF
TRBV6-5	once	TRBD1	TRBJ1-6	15	TGTGCCAGCAGGGACGGGACAGTCTATAATTCACCCCTCCACTTT	CASRDGTVYNSPLHF
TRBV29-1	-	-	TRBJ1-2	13	TGCAGCGTTCGGCAGGACAGAAACTATGGCTACACCTTC	CSVRQDRNYGYTF
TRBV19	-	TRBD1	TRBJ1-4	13	TGTGCCAGTAGCGGGACAGGGGATGAAAAACTGTTTTTT	CASSGTGDEKLFF
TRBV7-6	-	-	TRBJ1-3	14	TGTGCCAGCAGCTCGACAGTCAATGGAAACACCATATATTTT	CASSSTVNGNTIYF
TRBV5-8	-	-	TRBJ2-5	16	TGTGCCAGCAGCGGTGGACTAGGGGGCCCCCAAGAGACCCAGTACTTC	CASSGGLGGPQETQYF
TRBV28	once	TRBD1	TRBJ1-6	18	TGTGCCAGCAGTTTACCCCCATTGACAGGGGTACGCAATTCACCCCTCCACTTT	CASSLPPLTGVRNSPLHF
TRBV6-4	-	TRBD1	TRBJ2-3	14	TGTGCCAGCCGACAGGGCACGGACACAGATACGCAGTATTTT	CASRQGTDTDTQYF
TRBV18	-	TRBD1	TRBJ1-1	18	TGTGCCAGCTCACCTACGGGACAGGGCGGATGGGCCAACACTGAAGCTTTCTTT	CASSPTGQGGWANTEAFF
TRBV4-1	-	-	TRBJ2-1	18	TGCGCCAGCAGCCAAGACCAAATAGGGCCCACCCTCTACAATGAGCAGTTCTTC	CASSQDQIGPTLYNEQFF
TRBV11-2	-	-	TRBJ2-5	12	TGTGCCAGCAGCGGGGGGAGAGAGACCCAGTACTTC	CASSGGRETQYF
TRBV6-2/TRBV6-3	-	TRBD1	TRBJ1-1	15	TGTGCCAGCAGTTACTCCGGGCAGGGGGCGGTCGGAGCTTTCTTT	CASSYSGQGAVGAFF
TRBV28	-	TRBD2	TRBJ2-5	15	TGTGCCAGCAGTACGGGACTAGCGGGAGGAGAGACCCAGTACTTC	CASSTGLAGGETQYF
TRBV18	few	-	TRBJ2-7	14	TGTGCCAGCTCACCACGGACAGTCTCCTACGAGCAGTACTTC	CASSPRTVSYEQYF
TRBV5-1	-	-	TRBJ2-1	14	TGCGCCAGCAGTTCGATTAGCTCCTACAATGAGCAGTTCTTC	CASSSISSYNEQFF
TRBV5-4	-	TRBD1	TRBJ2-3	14	TGTGCCAGCAGTTACCAGGGGGCCTCAGATACGCAGTATTTT	CASSYQGASDTQYF
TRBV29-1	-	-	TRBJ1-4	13	TGCAGCGTTAGAAAGACATTCGACGAAAAACTGTTTTTT	CSVRKTFDEKLFF
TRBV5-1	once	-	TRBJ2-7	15	TGCGCCAGCAGCTTGGGAGACAGTTGGCCGGAAGAGCAGTACTTC	CASSLGDSWPEEQYF
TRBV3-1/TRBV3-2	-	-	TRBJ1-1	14	TGTGCCAGCAGCCATCGTACATCGAACACTGAAGCTTTCTTT	CASSHRTSNTEAFF
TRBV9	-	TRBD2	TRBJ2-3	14	TGTGCCAGCAGCGTGACTAGCGGGCCCGATACGCAGTATTTT	CASSVTSGPDTQYF
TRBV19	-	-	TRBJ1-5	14	TGTGCCAGTACCCCGGACAGTGTCAATCAGCCCCAGCATTTT	CASTPDSVNQPQHF
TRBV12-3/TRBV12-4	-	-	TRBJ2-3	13	TGTGCCAGCAGTTTACTGAATAAGGATACGCAGTATTTT	CASSLLNKDTQYF
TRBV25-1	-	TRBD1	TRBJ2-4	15	TGTGCCAGCAGTGGTCACAGGGGAGCCAAAAACATTCAGTACTTC	CASSGHRGAKNIQYF
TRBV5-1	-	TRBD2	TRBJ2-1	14	TGCGCCAGCGGGACTAGCGGGAGTAACAATGAGCAGTTCTTC	CASGTSGSNNEQFF
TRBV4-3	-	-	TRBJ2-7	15	TGCGCCAGCAGCCAAGAATCGGGGTTTGGGTTCGAGCAGTACTTC	CASSQESGFGFEQYF
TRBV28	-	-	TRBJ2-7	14	TGTGCCAGCAGTGTCCCCGGGAGAACCTACGAGCAGTACTTC	CASSVPGRTYEQYF
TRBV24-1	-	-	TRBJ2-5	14	TGTGCCACCAGTGATACCCCGACCCAAGAGACCCAGTACTTC	CATSDTPTQETQYF
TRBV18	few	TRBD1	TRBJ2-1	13	TGTGCCAGCTCACCAACAGGGGGCAATGAGCAGTTCTTC	CASSPTGGNEQFF
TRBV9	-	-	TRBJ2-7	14	TGTGCCAGCAGCCCCGGTCTCAGCTCCTACGAGCAGTACTTC	CASSPGLSSYEQYF
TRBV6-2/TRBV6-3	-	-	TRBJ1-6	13	TGTGCCAGCAGTTACGGAGATAATTCACCCCTCCACTTT	CASSYGDNSPLHF
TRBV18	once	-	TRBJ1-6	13	TGTGCCAGCTCACCGGGGAGGGATTCACCCCTCCACTTT	CASSPGRDSPLHF
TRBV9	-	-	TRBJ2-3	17	TGTGCCAGCAGCGTAGGAGTAGCGGAGGGCCGCCGGGATACGCAGTATTTT	CASSVGVAEGRRDTQYF